This T cell receptor beta chain originates from a study of human T cells and chemical hapten exposure. Study-wide results and limits: The study found that DPC sensitization did not change TCRs above 1 in 1000 frequency.

Time point given: patch test 3, about 24 weeks after DPC sensitization. Treatment indicated: therapeutic diphenylcyclopropenone sensitization with weekly scalp DPC. In every case, blood was obtained before the patch test was applied. Total RNA was isolated from unfractionated whole blood. This clonotype was observed many times. The antigen is undetermined. TCRdb ran MiXCR on the RACE reads and lists one entry per CDR3 protein. The table lists about 120,000 distinct CDR3 sequences, about 10% of them singletons, with approximately 2.5% in the top ten. This CDR3 has 14 residues. Germline CDR1 and CDR2: SGHVS and FQNEAQ. V shed 6 bases, J shed 8 bases, and the junction held 8 bases outside the gene matches.

The rearrangement joins TRBV7-8 to TRBJ1-4; 8 nucleotides agree with TRBD1. The sequence derives from a woman aged 50 to 65 with alopecia areata. Some clones in this sample may be carry-over from other donors' samples. Source: whole blood, taken in connection with sensitization to the hapten diphenylcyclopropenone (DPC). The CDR3 DNA is TGTGCCAGCAGTCCGGACAGGGTACCAGAAAAACTGTTTTTT. Residues: CASSPDRVPEKLFF.